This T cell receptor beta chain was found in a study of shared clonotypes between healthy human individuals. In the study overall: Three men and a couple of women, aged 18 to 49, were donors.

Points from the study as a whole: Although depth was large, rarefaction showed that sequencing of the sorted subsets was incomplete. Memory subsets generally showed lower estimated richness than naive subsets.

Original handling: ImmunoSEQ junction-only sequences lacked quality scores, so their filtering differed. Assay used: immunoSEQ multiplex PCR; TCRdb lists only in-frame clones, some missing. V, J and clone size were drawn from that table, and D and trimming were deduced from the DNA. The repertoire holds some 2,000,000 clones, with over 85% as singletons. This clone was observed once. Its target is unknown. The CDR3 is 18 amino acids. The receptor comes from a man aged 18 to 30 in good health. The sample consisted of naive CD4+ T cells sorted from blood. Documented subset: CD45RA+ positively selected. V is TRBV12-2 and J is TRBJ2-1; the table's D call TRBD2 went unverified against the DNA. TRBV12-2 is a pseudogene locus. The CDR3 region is CASRLPGLAGSSYNEQFF. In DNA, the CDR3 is TGTGCAAGTCGCTTACCGGGACTAGCGGGGAGCTCCTACAATGAGCAGTTCTTC.